A selection of T cell receptor beta chains follows, all from one sample in a study of blood T cell repertoires in COVID-19. The data were produced by immunoSEQ multiplex PCR, yet TCRdb's version contains in-frame clones alone and is incomplete. Seen here are 150,000 to 200,000 clones, approximately 84% observed once, and the top ten hold roughly 3%. Sample: peripheral blood. The receptors shown here come from a human donor with acute or convalescent COVID-19. The donor label of this sample is uncertain. Both conserved end residues are part of each CDR3. Fields, in order: V gene, CDR3 length, D gene, J gene, clone size, CDR3 protein, CDR3 DNA. The D gene is left open where the match is weak. Only some rows state a clone size, as once, few, many or a class for expanded clones.

V: TRBV9
length: 19
D: TRBD2
J: TRBJ2-2
size: once
CDR3: CASSVTQRVSGGYTGELFF
DNA: TGTGCCAGCAGCGTGACCCAGCGTGTTAGCGGGGGGTATACCGGGGAGCTGTTTTTT

V: TRBV30
length: 14
D: TRBD1
J: TRBJ2-7
size: .
CDR3: CAWSRGQGRGEQYF
DNA: TGTGCCTGGAGTAGGGGACAGGGTAGGGGCGAGCAGTACTTC

V: TRBV12-3/TRBV12-4
length: 11
D: .
J: TRBJ1-5
size: .
CDR3: CASGGPEPQHF
DNA: TGTGCCAGCGGGGGCCCGGAGCCCCAGCATTTT

V: TRBV4-2
length: 16
D: TRBD2
J: TRBJ2-1
size: .
CDR3: CASSNPTSVTYNEQFF
DNA: TGTGCCAGCAGCAATCCGACTAGCGTCACCTACAATGAGCAGTTCTTC

V: TRBV5-6
length: 16
D: .
J: TRBJ1-5
size: .
CDR3: CASSRGIQGSGQPQHF
DNA: TGTGCCAGCAGCAGGGGGATACAGGGAAGTGGTCAGCCCCAGCATTTT

V: TRBV6-6
length: 15
D: .
J: TRBJ2-7
size: .
CDR3: CASSLGDDVSYEQYF
DNA: TGTGCCAGCAGTTTGGGAGACGACGTCTCCTACGAGCAGTACTTC

V: TRBV20-1
length: 11
D: .
J: TRBJ1-1
size: .
CDR3: CRPEGGTEAFF
DNA: TGCAGGCCAGAGGGCGGTACTGAAGCTTTCTTT

V: TRBV6-5
length: 12
D: .
J: TRBJ1-2
size: .
CDR3: CASRDINYGYTF
DNA: TGTGCCAGCAGGGACATTAACTATGGCTACACCTTC

V: TRBV6-1
length: 16
D: .
J: TRBJ1-1
size: .
CDR3: CASSEAQTVMNTEAFF
DNA: TGTGCCAGCAGTGAAGCGCAGACAGTTATGAACACTGAAGCTTTCTTT

V: TRBV27
length: 16
D: TRBD2
J: TRBJ2-1
size: .
CDR3: CASSLSGGSRYNEQFF
DNA: TGTGCCAGCAGTTTATCTGGCGGGAGTCGGTACAATGAGCAGTTCTTC

V: TRBV6-2/TRBV6-3
length: 15
D: TRBD2
J: TRBJ2-3
size: .
CDR3: CASSYRLAGADTQYF
DNA: TGTGCCAGCAGTTACCGACTAGCGGGGGCAGATACGCAGTATTTT

V: TRBV2
length: 13
D: TRBD2
J: TRBJ2-7
size: .
CDR3: CASSELAGTEQYF
DNA: TGTGCCAGCAGTGAACTAGCGGGTACCGAGCAGTACTTC

V: TRBV3-1/TRBV3-2
length: 14
D: TRBD1
J: TRBJ1-1
size: .
CDR3: CASSLTDRDSEAFF
DNA: TGTGCCAGCAGCCTCACGGACAGGGATAGTGAAGCTTTCTTT

V: TRBV5-1
length: 11
D: .
J: TRBJ2-7
size: .
CDR3: CASKDKYEQYF
DNA: TGCGCCAGCAAGGACAAATACGAGCAGTACTTC

V: TRBV27
length: 15
D: .
J: TRBJ2-3
size: .
CDR3: CATKKMGGGPDTQYF
DNA: TGTGCCACCAAAAAAATGGGTGGGGGCCCAGATACGCAGTATTTT

V: TRBV5-4
length: 13
D: TRBD1
J: TRBJ1-2
size: .
CDR3: CASSLDRGAGYTF
DNA: TGTGCCAGCAGCTTGGACAGGGGGGCAGGCTACACCTTC

V: TRBV14
length: 14
D: .
J: TRBJ2-7
size: .
CDR3: CASSPSSVSYEQYF
DNA: TGTGCCAGCAGCCCCTCTAGCGTCTCCTACGAGCAGTACTTC

V: TRBV28
length: 13
D: TRBD2
J: TRBJ2-5
size: many
CDR3: CASRIAGAETQYF
DNA: TGTGCCAGCAGAATAGCGGGAGCTGAGACCCAGTACTTC

V: TRBV5-1
length: 18
D: .
J: TRBJ2-6
size: .
CDR3: CASSLGTPKSSGANVLTF
DNA: TGCGCCAGCAGCCTGGGGACACCCAAAAGCTCTGGGGCCAACGTCCTGACTTTC

V: TRBV28
length: 17
D: TRBD2
J: TRBJ2-3
size: .
CDR3: CASVPGLAIFSTDTQYF
DNA: TGTGCCAGCGTCCCGGGACTAGCGATTTTTAGCACAGATACGCAGTATTTT

V: TRBV5-1
length: 15
D: TRBD1
J: TRBJ2-1
size: .
CDR3: CASSVLGQAVGEQFF
DNA: TGCGCCAGCAGCGTCCTAGGACAGGCCGTGGGTGAGCAGTTCTTC

V: TRBV7-9
length: 13
D: .
J: TRBJ1-2
size: .
CDR3: CASSYSQGFGYTF
DNA: TGTGCCAGCAGTTATTCCCAGGGGTTTGGCTACACCTTC

V: TRBV2
length: 16
D: TRBD1
J: TRBJ2-7
size: .
CDR3: CASSERLRDRANEQYF
DNA: TGTGCCAGCTCCGAACGCCTCCGGGACAGGGCCAACGAGCAGTACTTC

V: TRBV5-1
length: 14
D: .
J: TRBJ1-2
size: .
CDR3: CASSSISPGYGYTF
DNA: TGCGCCAGCAGCTCTATTTCCCCAGGCTATGGCTACACCTTC

V: TRBV7-2
length: 13
D: TRBD2
J: TRBJ2-1
size: .
CDR3: CASSPNGGGLQFF
DNA: TGTGCCAGCAGCCCTAACGGGGGGGGGCTGCAGTTCTTC

V: TRBV12-5
length: 13
D: TRBD1
J: TRBJ2-7
size: .
CDR3: CASSNRGIHEQYF
DNA: TGTGCTAGTTCGAACAGGGGAATCCACGAGCAGTACTTC

V: TRBV5-1
length: 16
D: TRBD2
J: TRBJ2-1
size: once
CDR3: CASSLSGTSGGNEQFF
DNA: TGCGCCAGCAGCTTATCCGGGACTAGCGGGGGTAATGAGCAGTTCTTC

V: TRBV6-5
length: 14
D: .
J: TRBJ1-1
size: .
CDR3: CASSYGGRVAEAFF
DNA: TGTGCCAGCAGTTACGGCGGGAGGGTCGCTGAAGCTTTCTTT

V: TRBV4-1
length: 15
D: .
J: TRBJ1-4
size: once
CDR3: CASSHQQGDNEKLFF
DNA: TGCGCCAGCAGCCACCAACAGGGAGATAATGAAAAACTGTTTTTT

V: TRBV5-1
length: 14
D: TRBD2
J: TRBJ2-3
size: .
CDR3: CASSWTSGRDTQYF
DNA: TGCGCCAGCAGTTGGACTAGCGGGAGGGATACGCAGTATTTT

V: TRBV28
length: 13
D: .
J: TRBJ1-2
size: .
CDR3: CASSLRTNYGYTF
DNA: TGTGCCAGCAGCCTACGCACTAACTATGGCTACACCTTC

V: TRBV2
length: 15
D: .
J: TRBJ1-2
size: .
CDR3: CASRSLYAANYGYTF
DNA: TGTGCCAGCAGGAGTCTGTATGCGGCTAACTATGGCTACACCTTC

V: TRBV6-5
length: 14
D: .
J: TRBJ1-6
size: .
CDR3: CASTRRVNNSPLHF
DNA: TGTGCCAGCACTCGCAGGGTTAATAATTCACCCCTCCACTTT

V: TRBV19
length: 15
D: .
J: TRBJ1-5
size: few
CDR3: CASSTTLRGNQPQHF
DNA: TGTGCCAGTAGTACGACCTTGAGGGGCAATCAGCCCCAGCATTTT

V: TRBV25-1
length: 15
D: TRBD1
J: TRBJ2-5
size: .
CDR3: CASSEYRQGGETQYF
DNA: TGTGCCAGCAGTGAATATCGACAGGGGGGAGAGACCCAGTACTTC

V: TRBV19
length: 16
D: TRBD1
J: TRBJ2-3
size: .
CDR3: CASSIQGRGPGDTQYF
DNA: TGTGCCAGTAGTATACAGGGCAGGGGGCCGGGAGATACGCAGTATTTT

V: TRBV2
length: 16
D: TRBD2
J: TRBJ2-2
size: .
CDR3: CASRGGGASETGELFF
DNA: TGTGCCAGCCGGGGGGGAGGGGCCTCGGAGACCGGGGAGCTGTTTTTT

V: TRBV11-3
length: 14
D: .
J: TRBJ2-3
size: .
CDR3: CASSSRSWADTQYF
DNA: TGTGCCAGCAGCTCAAGGTCCTGGGCGGATACGCAGTATTTT

V: TRBV30
length: 13
D: TRBD1
J: TRBJ1-2
size: once
CDR3: CAWSKDRGRSYTF
DNA: TGTGCCTGGAGTAAGGACAGGGGGCGAAGCTACACCTTC

V: TRBV21-1
length: 13
D: .
J: TRBJ2-5
size: .
CDR3: CASRLAGEETQYF
DNA: TGTGCAAGCAGACTAGCGGGAGAAGAGACCCAGTACTTC

V: TRBV19
length: 14
D: .
J: TRBJ2-7
size: .
CDR3: CASSISGPSYEQYF
DNA: TGTGCCAGTAGTATTTCCGGTCCCTCCTACGAGCAGTACTTC

V: TRBV30
length: 13
D: .
J: TRBJ1-3
size: .
CDR3: CAWCTMTGNTIYF
DNA: TGTGCCTGGTGTACCATGACAGGAAACACCATATATTTT

V: TRBV19
length: 14
D: .
J: TRBJ2-2
size: .
CDR3: CASHQVANTGELFF
DNA: TGTGCCAGCCATCAGGTCGCGAACACCGGGGAGCTGTTTTTT

V: TRBV11-2
length: 16
D: TRBD2
J: TRBJ2-7
size: .
CDR3: CASTRGSGRVSYEQYF
DNA: TGTGCCAGCACCCGGGGGAGCGGGAGGGTCTCCTACGAGCAGTACTTC

V: TRBV5-6
length: 16
D: TRBD2
J: TRBJ2-7
size: .
CDR3: CASSLGGTSGPYEQYF
DNA: TGTGCCAGCAGCTTGGGAGGGACTAGCGGTCCCTACGAGCAGTACTTC

V: TRBV29-1
length: 14
D: TRBD1
J: TRBJ1-1
size: .
CDR3: CSVTGQGPNTEAFF
DNA: TGCAGCGTGACCGGACAGGGACCGAACACTGAAGCTTTCTTT

V: TRBV25-1
length: 14
D: .
J: TRBJ1-5
size: .
CDR3: CASSTQGGNQPQHF
DNA: TGTGCCAGCAGTACACAGGGAGGCAATCAGCCCCAGCATTTT